This T cell receptor (beta chain) was profiled in a study of response to subunit inactivated influenza vaccine. On this clonotype: Antigen specificity is unknown.

General study findings and limits: Seasonal influenza vaccination, on each occasion, was suggested by the authors to recruit few new T cells.

V shed 5 bases and J shed 1 base, with 6 bases lying between them. There are 14 residues in the CDR3. Germline assignment: CDR1 LNHDA and CDR2 SQIVND (reference sequence). TCRdb independently ran MiXCR on the RT-PCR reads; one entry per CDR3 protein. Of more than 550,000 distinct CDR3 sequences in the sample, approximately 10% were seen once. Specimen: PBMCs from blood, collected on the day of vaccination. The genes are TRBV19 and TRBJ2-6; D is unclear. This TCR came from a middle-aged man who received an inactivated influenza vaccine. The DNA of the CDR3 is TGTGCCAGTAGTGGGCCGTCTGGGGCCAACGTCCTGACTTTC. Translation gives CASSGPSGANVLTF. Filled out from reference TRBV19 and TRBJ2-6, the complete variable domain reads DGGITQSPKYLFRKEGQNVTLSCEQNLNHDAMYWYRQDPGQGLRLIYYSQIVNDFQKGDIAEGYSVSREKKESFPLTVTSAQKNPTAFYLCASSGPSGANVLTFGAGSRLTVL.